This T cell receptor beta chain was sequenced for a study of OX40 agonist ivuxolimab in advanced cancers. Study overall: Ivuxolimab doses were 0.01, 0.1, 0.3, 1.5, 3 or 10 mg/kg every 2 weeks.

This clone appeared a single time. Produced via immunoSEQ multiplex PCR; TCRdb's table is partial and in-frame only. The sample lists about 30,000 clones, around nine tenths occurring once. This specimen was CD4+ or CD8+ T cells sorted from blood, taken in a trial of the OX40 agonist ivuxolimab. The TCR originated in an adult with an advanced solid tumor such as melanoma, head and neck, liver or kidney cancer.

DNA for the CDR3: TGTGCCAGCAGCCTGAAGGGGGCCGGAGAGACCCAGTACTTC. As protein: CASSLKGAGETQYF. The chain combines TRBV5-5 with TRBJ2-5, with TRBD1 identical over 7 bases. The CDR3 extends over 14 amino acids. CDR1 and CDR2 (germline): SGHKS, YYEKEE (reference sequence). The V and J ends lost 4 bases and 4 bases, in that order; junction bases with no gene match: 7. Full variable domain (remainder filled in from reference TRBV5-5 and TRBJ2-5): DAGVTQSPTHLIKTRGQQVTLRCSPISGHKSVSWYQQVLGQGPQFIFQYYEKEERGRGNFPDRFSARQFPNYSSELNVNALLLGDSALYLCASSLKGAGETQYFGPGTRLLVL.